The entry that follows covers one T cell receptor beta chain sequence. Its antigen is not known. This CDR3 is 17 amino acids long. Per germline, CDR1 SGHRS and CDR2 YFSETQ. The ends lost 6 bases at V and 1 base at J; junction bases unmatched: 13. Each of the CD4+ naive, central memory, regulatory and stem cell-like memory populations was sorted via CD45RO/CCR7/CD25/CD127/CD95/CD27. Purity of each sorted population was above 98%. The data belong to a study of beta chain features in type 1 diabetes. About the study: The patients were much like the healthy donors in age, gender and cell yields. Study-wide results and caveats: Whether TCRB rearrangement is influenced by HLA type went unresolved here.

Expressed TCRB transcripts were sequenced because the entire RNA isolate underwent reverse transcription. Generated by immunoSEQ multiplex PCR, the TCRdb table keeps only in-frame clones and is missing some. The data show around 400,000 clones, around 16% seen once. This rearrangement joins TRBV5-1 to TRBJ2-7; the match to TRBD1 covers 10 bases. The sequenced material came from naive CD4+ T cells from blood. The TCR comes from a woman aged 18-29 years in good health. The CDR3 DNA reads TGCGCCAGCACACCATATACGACAGGGGGCCTTTCCTACGAGCAGTACTTC. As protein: CASTPYTTGGLSYEQYF. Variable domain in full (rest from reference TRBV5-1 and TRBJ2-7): KAGVTQTPRYLIKTRGQQVTLSCSPISGHRSVSWYQQTPGQGLQFLFEYFSETQRNKGNFPGRFSGRQFSNSRSEMNVSTLELGDSALYLCASTPYTTGGLSYEQYFGPGTRLTVT.